The T cell receptor beta chain under discussion was sequenced for a study of CD8+CD57+ T cells in acquired aplastic anemia. Turning to the study itself: Mean DNA quantity obtained from sorted CD4+ and CD8+ cells was around 3.2 ug. Study-wide points: Researchers reported that CD8+ Simpson's diversity was not significantly different in patients versus controls. Patients and controls shared 25 to 35 CD8+ CDR3 sequences, highly expressed in patients.

Only patients with CD8+CD57+ cell expansion on flow cytometry were chosen for sequencing. Every patient had severe acquired aplastic anemia. On this clonotype itself: The antigen is not known.

Germline V gene data show CDR1 as SGHTA and CDR2 as FQGNSA. This CDR3 comprises 15 residues. Trimming cost V 2 bases and J 4 bases, with 12 bases left between them. The study profiled TCR beta VDJ and CDR3 using genomic DNA as template. TCRdb fed the reads into MiXCR, producing one record per CDR3 protein. The data hold about 180,000 distinct CDR3 sequences, with 55% to 65% observed a single time. The TCR originated in a human donor with aplastic anemia. Sequencing was done on a sample of sorted CD4+, CD8+, or CD8+CD57+ T cells (not recorded which) from PBMCs. This rearrangement joins TRBV7-2 to TRBJ2-1; D may be TRBD2 (5 bases). The chain's CDR3 is CASSLSWTGYNEQFF. The CDR3 region has the DNA TGTGCCAGCAGCTTATCTTGGACGGGATACAATGAGCAGTTCTTC.